This TCR beta chain stems from a study of T cell repertoires in cytomegalovirus infection. Study details: A matching HLA type, together with CMV infection, was signaled by public TCR beta signatures.

TCRdb called the reads again in MiXCR, with one record for every CDR3 protein. The sample lists fewer than 1,000,000 distinct CDR3 sequences, about a third occurring once. Germline V CDR1 and CDR2: SGHVS, FNYEAQ. Trimming took 2 bases from V and 5 from J; bases not matched to a gene: 6. The CDR3 runs to 15 residues. Study observations and caveats: Dominating the ex vivo response were HLA-C-restricted CMV-specific TCR beta clonotypes.

In its sample, this clonotype was seen a few times. What it binds is not known. This sample comprised cultured CD8+ T cells from PBMCs, obtained from culture after CMV antigen stimulation. The J gene is TRBJ2-3, the V gene TRBV7-6; 8 nucleotides line up with TRBD2. This sequence was found in a human donor in good health (CMV status not recorded). Some clones in this sample may be carry-over from other donors' samples. DNA of the CDR3: TGTGCCAGCAGCTTATTCTCCGGGGGGGGAGATACGCAGTATTTT. Its protein product is CASSLFSGGGDTQYF.